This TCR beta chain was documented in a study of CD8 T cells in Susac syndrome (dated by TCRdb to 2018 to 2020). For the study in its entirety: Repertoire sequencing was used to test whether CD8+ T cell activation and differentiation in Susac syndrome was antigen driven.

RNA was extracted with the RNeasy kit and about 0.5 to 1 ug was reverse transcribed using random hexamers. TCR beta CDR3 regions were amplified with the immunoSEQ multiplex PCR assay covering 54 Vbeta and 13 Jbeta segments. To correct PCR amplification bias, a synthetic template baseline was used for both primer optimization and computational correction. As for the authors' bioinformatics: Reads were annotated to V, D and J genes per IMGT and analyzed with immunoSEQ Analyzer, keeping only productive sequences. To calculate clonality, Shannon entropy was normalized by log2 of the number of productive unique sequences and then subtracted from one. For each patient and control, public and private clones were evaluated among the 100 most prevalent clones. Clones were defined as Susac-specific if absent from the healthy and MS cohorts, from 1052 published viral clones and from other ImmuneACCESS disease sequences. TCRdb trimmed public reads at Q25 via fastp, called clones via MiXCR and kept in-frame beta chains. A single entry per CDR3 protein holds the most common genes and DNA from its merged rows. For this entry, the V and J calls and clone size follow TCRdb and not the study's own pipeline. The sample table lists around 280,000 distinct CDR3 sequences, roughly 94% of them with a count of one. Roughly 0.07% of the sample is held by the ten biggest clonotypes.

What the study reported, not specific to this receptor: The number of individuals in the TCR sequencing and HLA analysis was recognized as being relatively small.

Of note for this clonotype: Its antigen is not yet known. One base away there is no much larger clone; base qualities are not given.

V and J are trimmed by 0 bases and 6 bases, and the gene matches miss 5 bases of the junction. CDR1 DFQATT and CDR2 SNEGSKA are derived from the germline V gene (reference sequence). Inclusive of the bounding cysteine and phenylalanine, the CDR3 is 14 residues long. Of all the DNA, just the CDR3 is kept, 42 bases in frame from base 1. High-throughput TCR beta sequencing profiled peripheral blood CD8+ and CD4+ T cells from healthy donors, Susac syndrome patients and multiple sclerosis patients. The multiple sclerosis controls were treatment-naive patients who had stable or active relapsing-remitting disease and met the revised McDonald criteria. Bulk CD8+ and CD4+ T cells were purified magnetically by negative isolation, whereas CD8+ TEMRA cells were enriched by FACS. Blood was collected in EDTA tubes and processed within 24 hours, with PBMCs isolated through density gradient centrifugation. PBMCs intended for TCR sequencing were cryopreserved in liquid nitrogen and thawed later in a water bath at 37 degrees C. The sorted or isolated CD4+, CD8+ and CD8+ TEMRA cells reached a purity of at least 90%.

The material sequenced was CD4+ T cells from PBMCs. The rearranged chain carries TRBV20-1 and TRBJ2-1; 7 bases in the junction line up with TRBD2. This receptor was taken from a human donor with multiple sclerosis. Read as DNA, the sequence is TGCAGTGCTAGAGAACTGACTAGCTCCAATGAGCAGTTCTTC. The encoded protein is CSARELTSSNEQFF.